This entry lists 8 T cell receptor beta chains sequenced from one sample in a study of blood T cell repertoires in COVID-19. Clones were read by immunoSEQ multiplex PCR, and TCRdb kept only the in-frame ones, dropping some. The sample holds 150,000 to 200,000 clones, roughly 79% seen once. The sequencing input was peripheral blood. These receptors were collected from a woman older than 75 with COVID-19, enrolled during active disease.

This clone was seen a single time. The genes are TRBV6-5 and TRBJ2-5; tentative D call: TRBD2 (6 bases). The V end lost 4 bases, the J end lost 5 bases, and 11 bases lay between the germline ends. Germline V gives CDR1 MNHEY, CDR2 SVGAGI. The CDR3 contains 13 residues. CDR3: CASSLQGGETQYF. The CDR3 nucleotides read TGTGCCAGCAGTTTGCAGGGAGGTGAGACCCAGTACTTC.

This chain links TRBV9 with TRBJ2-7; D remains ambiguous. The germline gives CDR1 SGDLS, CDR2 YYNGEE. The germline V and J ends were trimmed by 4 bases and 2 bases, with 7 bases remaining between them. CDR3 length: 12 amino acids. The CDR3 here is CASSNQAYEQYF. DNA of the CDR3: TGTGCCAGCAGCAATCAGGCCTACGAGCAGTACTTC.

This clone was seen a handful of times. The chain links TRBV5-6 to TRBJ2-3; 11 positions match TRBD2. Germline CDR1 SGHDT, CDR2 YYEEEE. V shed 0 bases and J 6 bases; nucleotides not matched to a gene: 6. CDR3 length: 16 residues. The CDR3 region has the DNA TGTGCCAGCAGCTTGGGACTAGCGGGACCGTGGGATACGCAGTATTTT. As protein: CASSLGLAGPWDTQYF.

The chain uses TRBV4-3 and TRBJ1-3; D is undetermined. The CDR3 covers 14 residues. V lost 0 bases to trimming and J lost 4 bases, with 7 bases between them. CDR1 is LGHNA and CDR2 is YSLEER in the germline V gene. The CDR3 loop is CASSQDPTGNTIYF. Here the CDR3 DNA reads TGCGCCAGCAGCCAAGACCCGACAGGAAACACCATATATTTT.

The V and J genes are TRBV27 and TRBJ1-2; D ambiguous. CDR3 size: 17 residues. Germline V gene data show CDR1 as MNHEY and CDR2 as SMNVEV (reference sequence). Trimming took 5 bases from V and 0 from J, leaving 19 bases between them. In DNA form, the CDR3 reads TGTGCCAGCAGTATCACATTCTCCGTCGCAGCTAACTATGGCTACACCTTC. This codes for CASSITFSVAANYGYTF.

Written as DNA, the CDR3 is TGTGCCAGCAGCGCGGGACTAGCGGGAGGGCCGAGGGAGCAGTACTTC. Protein: CASSAGLAGGPREQYF. The V gene is TRBV7-9, the J gene TRBJ2-7; the match to TRBD2 covers 16 bases. The CDR3 extends over 16 amino acids. V dropped 5 bases and J dropped 7; count of bases not matched to a gene: 8. Germline V gene sequence: CDR1 SEHNR, CDR2 FQNEAQ (reference sequence).

The genes are TRBV7-8 and TRBJ2-5; 8 bases line up with TRBD1. Germline V gives CDR1 SGHVS, CDR2 FQNEAQ. There are 14 residues in the CDR3. V lost 5 bases and J lost 5; bases outside the gene matches: 7. CDR3 amino acids: CASSADRGRETQYF. DNA of the CDR3: TGTGCCAGCAGCGCCGACAGGGGAAGGGAGACCCAGTACTTC.

The rearrangement links TRBV2 to TRBJ2-7, with D hard to call. V was cut by 1 base and J by 5 bases, with 6 bases left in between. CDR3 size: 12 residues. Germline V gene lookup returns CDR1 SNHLY and CDR2 FYNNEI. The CDR3 nucleotides are TGTGCCAGCAGTGAAGGGCTTAACGAGCAGTACTTC. Translated: CASSEGLNEQYF.